The present entry profiles one TCR beta chain with its context. With 0 bases removed from V and 7 bases from J, the gap between germline ends came to 10 bases. The CDR3 is 13 residues long. CDR1 SGHRS and CDR2 YFSETQ come from the germline V gene. This entry is derived from a study of blood T cell repertoires in COVID-19. Whole-study context: COVID-19 samples from acute and convalescent phases originated in the United States, Italy and Spain. T cells, B-cell-depleted T cells, or PBMCs provided the cDNA or gDNA that served as material.

Per the study methods: Amplification of reference gene primers was used by the study to estimate nucleated cell counts. Profiling relied on immunoSEQ multiplex PCR, and the TCRdb table lists in-frame clones only, not all of them. V and J calls and clone size come straight from that table; D and trimming were deduced from the DNA. This table has about 100,000 clones, about four fifths appearing once. The chain employs TRBV5-1 and TRBJ1-2; D possibly corresponds to TRBD1 (5 bases). The specimen sequenced was peripheral blood. This clonotype originated in a woman aged 60-75 years with acute or convalescent COVID-19. The CDR3 DNA follows: TGCGCCAGCAGCTTGGAAGGGGTTGGTGGCTACACCTTC. As protein: CASSLEGVGGYTF.